This T cell receptor beta chain is from a study of blood T cells in healthy people across ages. Trimming took off 1 base at V and 4 bases at J, with 17 bases between the two ends. From germline, CDR1 is MGHRA and CDR2 YSYEKL. The CDR3 contains 16 residues. Donors gave around 10 milliliters of peripheral blood apiece. A second PCR of roughly 7 to 11 cycles used a sample-barcoded 5' primer and a J-beta primer mix. TCRdb processed the 5' RACE reads anew with MiXCR; each CDR3 protein has one entry. Of more than 1.4 million distinct CDR3 sequences in the sample, around two fifths were seen once. This rearrangement joins TRBV4-1 to TRBJ2-7; a weak D match, TRBD2 (5 bases). The source material was blood. The TCR originated in a woman under 30 in good health. The CDR3 DNA reads as TGCGCCAGCAGCCAAGGCATTGGACTGAACCTATACGAGCAGTACTTC. This sequence encodes CASSQGIGLNLYEQYF.